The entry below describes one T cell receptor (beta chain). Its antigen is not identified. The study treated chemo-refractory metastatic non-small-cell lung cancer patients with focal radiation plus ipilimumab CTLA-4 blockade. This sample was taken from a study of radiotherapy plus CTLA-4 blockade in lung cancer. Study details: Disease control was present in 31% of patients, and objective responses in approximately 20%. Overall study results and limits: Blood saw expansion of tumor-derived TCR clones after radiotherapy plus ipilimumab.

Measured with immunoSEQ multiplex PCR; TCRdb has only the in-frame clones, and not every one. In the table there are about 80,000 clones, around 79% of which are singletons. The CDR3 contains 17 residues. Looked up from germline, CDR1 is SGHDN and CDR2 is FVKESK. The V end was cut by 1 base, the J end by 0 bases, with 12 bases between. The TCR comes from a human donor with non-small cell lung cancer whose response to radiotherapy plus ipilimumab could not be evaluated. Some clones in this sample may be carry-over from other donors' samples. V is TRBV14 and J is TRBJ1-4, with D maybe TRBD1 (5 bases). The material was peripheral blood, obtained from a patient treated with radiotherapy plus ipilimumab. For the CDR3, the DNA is TGTGCCAGCAGCCAAGGAACAGGATTTGCAACTAATGAAAAACTGTTTTTT. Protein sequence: CASSQGTGFATNEKLFF.